The 8 T cell receptor beta chains presented below share a single source sample, sequenced in a study of beta chain features in type 1 diabetes. The sequenced template was cDNA made from the entire isolated RNA. TCRdb keeps only in-frame clones here, not all; method: immunoSEQ multiplex PCR. The table lists roughly 450,000 clones, about an eighth of them singletons. Specimen: naive CD4+ T cells from blood. Receptors originate from a young woman in good health.

In this sample, this clone turned up a few times. The chain has TRBV6-5 and TRBJ2-7, with D unclear. This CDR3 contains 14 residues. The V gene lost 6 bases and the J gene lost 3 bases, with 15 bases spanning the gap. In germline, CDR1 is MNHEY, CDR2 SVGAGI. CDR3 sequence (DNA): TGTGCCAGCAGGCTACGACTCCCCAGCTACGAGCAGTACTTC. Amino acids: CASRLRLPSYEQYF.

In this sample, this clone turned up a few times. The chain uses TRBV23-1 and TRBJ2-5; D perhaps matches TRBD1 (6 bases). TRBV23-1 has ORF status, its function being uncertain. V shed 4 bases and J shed 3 bases, with 15 bases lying between them. The CDR3 sequence is 15 residues long. The CDR3 sequence is CASSRTPDRKETQYF. In nucleotides, the CDR3 is TGCGCCAGCAGTCGCACCCCGGACAGAAAAGAGACCCAGTACTTC.

This clone was seen more than once but under ten times. The chain has TRBV5-6 and TRBJ2-1; no firm D call. The CDR3 has 14 residues. Looked up from germline, CDR1 is SGHDT and CDR2 is YYEEEE. Between the trimmed V and J ends, which lost 0 bases and 6 bases, there was a span of 10 bases. The CDR3 region is CASSLEQASNEQFF. CDR3 DNA sequence: TGTGCCAGCAGCTTGGAGCAGGCGAGCAATGAGCAGTTCTTC. The whole variable domain, remainder taken from reference TRBV5-6 and TRBJ2-1, is DAGVTQSPTHLIKTRGQQVTLRCSPKSGHDTVSWYQQALGQGPQFIFQYYEEEERQRGNFPDRFSGHQFPNYSSELNVNALLLGDSALYLCASSLEQASNEQFFGPGTRLTVL.

This clone has only one observation. The chain links TRBV5-6 to TRBJ2-3, with D perhaps TRBD1 (5 bases). This CDR3 contains 15 residues. V was clipped by 4 bases and J by 0 bases, with 12 bases between them. Germline lookup yields CDR1 SGHDT and CDR2 YYEEEE. The CDR3 reads CASSRASGSTDTQYF. CDR3 coding DNA: TGTGCCAGCAGCCGGGCGTCAGGGAGCACAGATACGCAGTATTTT.

This clone was seen only a few times. The rearrangement joins TRBV14 to TRBJ1-1, with no clear D. V lost 6 bases to trimming and J lost 1 base, with 9 bases between them. The CDR3 consists of 13 residues. CDR1 SGHDN and CDR2 FVKESK come from the germline V gene. The CDR3: CASRSLENTEAFF. The CDR3 DNA is TGTGCCAGCAGATCTCTGGAGAACACTGAAGCTTTCTTT.

The chain employs TRBV29-1 and TRBJ1-4; the match to TRBD1 covers 8 bases. Germline V CDR1 and CDR2: SQVTM, ANQGSEA. J was trimmed by 8 bases and V by 4 bases; bases with no gene match: 9. This CDR3 is built from 14 residues. The chain's CDR3 is CSVVIRGLGEKLFF. CDR3 nucleotide sequence: TGCAGCGTTGTGATCAGGGGGCTAGGAGAAAAACTGTTTTTT.

J is TRBJ2-5 and V is TRBV7-2, with 7 bases lining up with TRBD1. The ends lost 1 base at V and 2 bases at J; junction bases unmatched: 1. The CDR3 loop spans 14 amino acids. Germline values: CDR1 SGHTA, CDR2 FQGNSA. CDR3 nucleotide sequence: TGTGCCAGCAGCTTAGGACAGGGTCAAGAGACCCAGTACTTC. It is translated as CASSLGQGQETQYF. Together with reference TRBV7-2 and TRBJ2-5, the CDR3 gives the full variable domain: GAGVSQSPSNKVTEKGKDVELRCDPISGHTALYWYRQSLGQGLEFLIYFQGNSAPDKSGLPSDRFSAERTGGSVSTLTIQRTQQEDSAVYLCASSLGQGQETQYFGPGTRLLVL.

This clone was counted only a few times. V gene TRBV7-2 combines with J gene TRBJ1-2, with 7 nucleotides matching TRBD1. The CDR3 is 13 amino acids. CDR1 and CDR2 (germline): SGHTA, FQGNSA. Unmatched junction bases numbered 8, after V lost 7 bases and J lost 6 bases. In nucleotides, the CDR3 is TGTGCCAGCAACCCCGGACAGGTGCATGGCTACACCTTC. Translating it yields CASNPGQVHGYTF.